This T cell receptor (beta chain) was sequenced in a study of neurological immune-mediated disorders. Study-wide findings and caveats: Multiple sclerosis was found to have the least TCR clonal expansion, below healthy controls, and HTLV-1-associated myelopathy the most. The expanded clones of different subjects shared no CDR3 amino acid sequences (suggesting private repertoires in all groups).

Unsorted libraries were prepared from 2 million PBMCs held at -80 C. By 5'RACE with 10-nucleotide random UMIs, the cDNA was made. Each CDR3 protein is one row after TCRdb ran MiXCR on the 5' RACE reads. The sample has 50,000 to 55,000 distinct CDR3 sequences; about a tenth are singletons. V was pared by 8 bases and J by 4 bases, with 8 bases of the junction left unmatched. This CDR3 region has 15 residues. Germline CDR1 LNHDA, CDR2 SQIVND (reference sequence). In regard to this clonotype: Its antigen remains unidentified.

This receptor was identified in a man between 65 and 85 years old with HTLV-1-associated myelopathy (HAM/TSP). Specimen: PBMCs. This chain joins TRBV19 and TRBJ2-1; 10 nucleotides align to TRBD2. The CDR3 region is CASQETSGLYNEQFF. CDR3 coding DNA: TGTGCCAGTCAGGAGACTAGCGGGTTGTACAATGAGCAGTTCTTC.